This TCR beta chain was recovered during a study of cytotoxic CD8 clonotypes in ibrutinib-treated CLL. Notes on the study in general: Lymph node repertoires were not studied, and sampling times were unmatched.

V dropped 2 bases and J dropped 6; count of bases not matched to a gene: 8. Germline CDR1 is LGHNA and CDR2 is YNFKEQ. The CDR3 is 16 residues long. A remark on this clone: The antigen remains undetermined.

Profiled with immunoSEQ multiplex PCR; TCRdb holds only in-frame clones, not every one. The table has about 160,000 clones, roughly four fifths seen once; the top ten hold under 2.5%. This chain uses TRBV4-2 with TRBJ2-3, with TRBD2 matching over 10 bases. The receptor was isolated from a human donor with chronic lymphocytic leukemia. This sample comprised PBMCs, obtained after 12 months of ibrutinib treatment. Here the CDR3 reads CASSQNPSGGGDTQYF. In DNA, the CDR3 is TGTGCCAGCAGCCAAAATCCTAGCGGGGGAGGCGATACGCAGTATTTT.